These 15 T cell receptor beta chains share one sample of origin, sequenced in a study of cytomegalovirus exposure and HLA in healthy donors. The PCR employed 60 Vbeta primers together with 13 Jbeta primers. Method: immunoSEQ multiplex PCR; TCRdb's copy keeps in-frame clones and lacks some. The sample yields over 200,000 clones, around nine tenths seen once. The sample was PBMCs. These receptors all stem from a young woman in good health and CMV-seronegative.

In its sample, this clone was seen once. CDR3 loop: CASSPESTDTQYF. The DNA of the CDR3 is TGTGCCAGCAGCCCAGAATCCACAGATACGCAGTATTTT. The chain carries TRBV7-3 and TRBJ2-3; D remains ambiguous. CDR3 length: 13 residues. Trimming left V 5 bases short and J 2 bases short, with 8 bases between. Looked up from germline, CDR1 is SGHTA and CDR2 is FQGTGA.

This clone was counted once. The genes are TRBV7-9 and TRBJ2-7, with TRBD2 identical over 15 bases. The germline gives CDR1 SEHNR, CDR2 FQNEAQ (reference sequence). The V and J ends lost 7 bases and 4 bases, in that order; junction bases with no gene match: 11. The CDR3 is 17 residues long. Here the CDR3 DNA reads TGTGCCAGCAACACGGCCGGGACTAGCGGGGGGCGGTACGAGCAGTACTTC. Its translation is CASNTAGTSGGRYEQYF.

CDR3 bases: TGTGCCAGCAGCTTTACTAGCGACAACACAGATACGCAGTATTTT. Its protein product is CASSFTSDNTDTQYF. The chain uses TRBV7-2 and TRBJ2-3; 7 bases line up with TRBD2. Per germline, CDR1 SGHTA and CDR2 FQGNSA. Trimming at V came to 3 bases and at J to 2 bases, leaving 5 bases not matched to a gene. The CDR3 is 15 amino acids.

This clone was recorded only once. This chain connects TRBV18 to TRBJ2-1; possible D gene TRBD2, 5 bases. This CDR3 contains 13 residues. Trimming cost V 3 bases and J 8 bases, with 11 bases left between them. CDR1 and CDR2 (germline): KGHSH, LQKENI. CDR3 nucleotide sequence: TGTGCCAGCTCACCGGACTCATTACATGAGCAGTTCTTC. It translates to CASSPDSLHEQFF.

The rearrangement joins TRBV6-5 to TRBJ1-1, with D unclear. V was pared by 0 bases and J by 6 bases, with 11 bases between. Per the germline V gene, CDR1 is MNHEY and CDR2 is SVGAGI. The CDR3 extends over 14 amino acids. The CDR3 region has the DNA TGTGCCAGCAGTTACTCGAATCAGGCTCCTGAAGCTTTCTTT. Translation: CASSYSNQAPEAFF.

The chain has TRBV11-3 and TRBJ1-6; 11 bases map to TRBD1. The CDR3 loop spans 18 amino acids. Germline V gene sequence: CDR1 SGHNT, CDR2 YENEEA. J gave up 7 bases and V 0 bases, and 8 bases lay outside the gene matches. The CDR3 is CASSLDFGQGALNSPLHF. DNA of the CDR3: TGTGCCAGCAGCTTAGATTTTGGACAGGGGGCCTTAAATTCACCCCTCCACTTT.

V and J are TRBV7-3 and TRBJ2-2, with 14 bases matching TRBD2. The CDR3 loop spans 18 amino acids. CDR1 is SGHTA and CDR2 is FQGTGA in the germline V gene. J was trimmed by 4 bases and V by 4 bases; bases with no gene match: 8. CDR3 DNA sequence: TGTGCCAGCAGCTCTCCGGGACTAGCGGGAGAGGTCACCGGGGAGCTGTTTTTT. This sequence encodes CASSSPGLAGEVTGELFF.

This clone occurred once. The V and J genes are TRBV11-2 and TRBJ2-7, with TRBD1 as a possible D gene (6 bases). CDR1 is SGHAT, CDR2 FQNNGV, per germline. CDR3 size: 15 residues. The V and J ends lost 5 bases and 0 bases respectively, with 14 bases between them. The CDR3 sequence is CASSALRGSSYEQYF. The CDR3 DNA follows: TGTGCCAGCAGCGCCCTCAGGGGCAGCTCCTACGAGCAGTACTTC.

This chain joins TRBV4-1 and TRBJ2-2; 9 bases agree with TRBD2. Germline V lookup: CDR1 MGHRA, CDR2 YSYEKL. The CDR3 length is 17 residues. J was trimmed by 4 bases and V by 1 base; bases with no gene match: 7. The DNA of the CDR3 is TGCGCCAGCAGCCAAGGCCTTCGCGGGAGGGCCACCGGGGAGCTGTTTTTT. It is translated as CASSQGLRGRATGELFF.

This clone was seen just once. The CDR3 sequence: CASSYSRGSDEKLFF. CDR3 nucleotides: TGTGCCAGCAGTTACAGCAGGGGTTCGGATGAAAAACTGTTTTTT. The rearrangement links TRBV6-5 to TRBJ1-4, with D perhaps matching TRBD1 (6 bases). From germline, CDR1 is MNHEY and CDR2 SVGAGI. Trimming took 2 bases from V and 6 from J, leaving 13 bases between them. This CDR3 is 15 amino acids long.

The rearrangement joins TRBV18 to TRBJ2-2; 11 bases map to TRBD1. The CDR3 runs to 15 residues. With 4 bases clipped from V and 5 bases from J, the junction kept 3 bases outside the gene matches. CDR1 KGHSH and CDR2 LQKENI come from the germline V gene. The CDR3 DNA reads as TGTGCCAGCTCACAGGACAGGGGGCGTACCGGGGAGCTGTTTTTT. Translation gives CASSQDRGRTGELFF.

The chain joins TRBV7-2 to TRBJ2-7, with TRBD2 as a possible D gene (6 bases). Trimming cost V 5 bases and J 3 bases, with 23 bases left between them. Per the germline V gene, CDR1 is SGHTA and CDR2 is FQGNSA. This CDR3 is 17 amino acids long. As DNA, the CDR3 is TGTGCCAGCAGCCCCCAGATAGTGGTAGCGGTCCTCTACGAGCAGTACTTC. It encodes CASSPQIVVAVLYEQYF.

J is TRBJ1-1 and V is TRBV7-3, with 7 nucleotides matching TRBD1. This CDR3 is 14 amino acids long. CDR1 and CDR2 from the germline V gene are SGHTA and FQGTGA. Trimming removed 6 bases from V and 1 base from J; junction bases left unmatched: 5. The CDR3: CASRLRDRNTEAFF. In nucleotides, the CDR3 is TGTGCCAGCAGACTCCGGGACAGGAACACTGAAGCTTTCTTT.

In this sample, this clone turned up a few times. The chain carries TRBV4-2 and TRBJ2-3; 7 bases match TRBD1. The CDR3 extends over 15 amino acids. CDR1 and CDR2 from the germline V gene are LGHNA and YNFKEQ. V was clipped by 0 bases and J by 4 bases; unmatched bases: 4. CDR3 in amino acids: CASSQEPGGADTQYF. In DNA form, the CDR3 reads TGTGCCAGCAGCCAAGAGCCAGGGGGTGCAGATACGCAGTATTTT.

This chain links TRBV7-6 with TRBJ2-7; D is ambiguous. Deletions cut 5 bases from V and 0 bases from J, with 5 bases between. CDR1 and CDR2 (germline): SGHVS, FNYEAQ. The CDR3 loop spans 12 amino acids. The CDR3 loop reads CASSPSSYEQYF. CDR3 coding DNA: TGTGCCAGCAGCCCCAGCTCCTACGAGCAGTACTTC. Full variable domain (outside the CDR3, taken from reference TRBV7-6 and TRBJ2-7): GAGVSQSPRYKVTKRGQDVALRCDPISGHVSLYWYRQALGQGPEFLTYFNYEAQQDKSGLPNDRFSAERPEGSISTLTIQRTEQRDSAMYRCASSPSSYEQYFGPGTRLTVT.